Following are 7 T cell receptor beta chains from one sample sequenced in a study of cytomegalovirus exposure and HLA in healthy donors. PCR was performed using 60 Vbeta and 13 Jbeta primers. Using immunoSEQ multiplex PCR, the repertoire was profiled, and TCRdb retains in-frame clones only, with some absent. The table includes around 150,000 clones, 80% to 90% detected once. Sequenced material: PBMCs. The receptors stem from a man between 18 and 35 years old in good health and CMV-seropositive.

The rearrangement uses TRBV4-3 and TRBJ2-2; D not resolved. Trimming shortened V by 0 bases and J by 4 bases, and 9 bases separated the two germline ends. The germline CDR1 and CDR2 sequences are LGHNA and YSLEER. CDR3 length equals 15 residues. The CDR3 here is CASSQDEVVTGELFF. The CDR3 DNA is TGCGCCAGCAGCCAAGATGAAGTAGTCACCGGGGAGCTGTTTTTT.

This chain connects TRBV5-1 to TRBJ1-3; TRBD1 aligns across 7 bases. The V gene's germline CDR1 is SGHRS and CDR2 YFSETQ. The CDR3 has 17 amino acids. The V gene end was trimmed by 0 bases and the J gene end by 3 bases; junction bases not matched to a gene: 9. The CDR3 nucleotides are TGCGCCAGCAGCTTGGGCTCAGGGGGAAATTTTGGAAACACCATATATTTT. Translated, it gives CASSLGSGGNFGNTIYF.

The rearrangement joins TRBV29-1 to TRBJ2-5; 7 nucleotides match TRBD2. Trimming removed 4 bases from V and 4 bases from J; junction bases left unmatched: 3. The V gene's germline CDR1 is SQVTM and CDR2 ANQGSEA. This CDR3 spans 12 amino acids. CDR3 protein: CSVGIAGETQYF. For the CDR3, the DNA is TGCAGCGTTGGAATAGCGGGAGAGACCCAGTACTTC. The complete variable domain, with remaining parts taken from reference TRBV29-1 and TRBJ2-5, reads SAVISQKPSRDICQRGTSLTIQCQVDSQVTMMFWYRQQPGQSLTLIATANQGSEATYESGFVIDKFPISRPNLTFSTLTVSNMSPEDSSIYLCSVGIAGETQYFGPGTRLLVL.

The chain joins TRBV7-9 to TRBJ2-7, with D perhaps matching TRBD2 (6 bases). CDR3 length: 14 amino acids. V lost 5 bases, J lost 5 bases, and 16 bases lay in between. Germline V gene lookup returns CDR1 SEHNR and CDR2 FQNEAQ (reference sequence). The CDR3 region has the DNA TGTGCCAGCAGCAACCGGGACTTCGACCACGAGCAGTACTTC. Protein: CASSNRDFDHEQYF.

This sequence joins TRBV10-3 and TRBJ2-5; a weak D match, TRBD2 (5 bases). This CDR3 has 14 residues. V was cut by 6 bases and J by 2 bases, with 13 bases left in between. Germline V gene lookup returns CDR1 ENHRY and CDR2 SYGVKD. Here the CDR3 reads CAIRTPGLQETQYF. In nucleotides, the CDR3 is TGTGCCATCAGGACGCCGGGATTACAAGAGACCCAGTACTTC.

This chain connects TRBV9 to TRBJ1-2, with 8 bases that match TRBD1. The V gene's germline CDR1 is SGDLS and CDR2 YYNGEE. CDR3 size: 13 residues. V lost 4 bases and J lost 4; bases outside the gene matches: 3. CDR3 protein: CASSNRGVYGYTF. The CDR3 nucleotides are TGTGCCAGCAGCAACAGGGGGGTCTATGGCTACACCTTC.

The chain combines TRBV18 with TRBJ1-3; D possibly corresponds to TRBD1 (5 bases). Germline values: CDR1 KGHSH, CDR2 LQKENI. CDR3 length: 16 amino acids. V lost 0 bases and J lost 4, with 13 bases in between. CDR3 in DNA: TGTGCCAGCTCACCACCGGGGTTAGGGGCCGGAAACACCATATATTTT. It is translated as CASSPPGLGAGNTIYF.